Below are 18 T cell receptor beta chains sequenced from a single sample in a study of blood T cell repertoires in COVID-19. Using immunoSEQ multiplex PCR, the repertoire was profiled, and TCRdb retains in-frame clones only, with some absent. This sample carries approximately 250,000 clones, around 84% of them seen once, and the ten largest clones take about 1.5%. What was sequenced was peripheral blood. The receptor set was obtained from a middle-aged woman who had recovered from COVID-19.

This clone was picked up a small number of times. V is TRBV3-1 (or the pseudogene TRBV3-2) and J is TRBJ1-1, with unresolved D. The CDR3 runs to 13 residues. V lost 6 bases and J lost 0, with 8 bases in between. Germline V CDR1 and CDR2: LGHDT, YNNKEL (reference sequence). For the CDR3, the DNA is TGTGCCAGCAGGGCCACCATGAACACTGAAGCTTTCTTT. It yields the protein CASRATMNTEAFF.

CDR3 nucleotides: TGTGCCACCCGCGCCTACCCCTATGGCTACACCTTC. This translates into CATRAYPYGYTF. The chain is built from TRBV24-1 and TRBJ1-2; the D is unclear. From germline, CDR1 is KGHDR and CDR2 SFDVKD. The CDR3 spans 12 residues. V lost 9 bases and J lost 4, with 11 bases in between.

J is TRBJ1-2 and V is TRBV27, with D perhaps TRBD1 (5 bases). The CDR3 has 14 amino acids. Germline V gives CDR1 MNHEY, CDR2 SMNVEV (reference sequence). V lost 7 bases and J lost 5, with 17 bases in between. CDR3 nucleotide sequence: TGTGCCAGCACCCGAAAGCAGGGATTTTATGGCTACACCTTC. Residues: CASTRKQGFYGYTF.

This clone was recorded only once. The chain links TRBV14 to TRBJ2-3; 9 bases match TRBD2. CDR3 length: 16 residues. The V and J ends lost 0 bases and 3 bases, in that order; junction bases with no gene match: 4. The germline CDR1 and CDR2 sequences are SGHDN and FVKESK. For the CDR3, the DNA is TGTGCCAGCAGCCAAGACCCAGCGGGGGGAACAGATACGCAGTATTTT. It specifies CASSQDPAGGTDTQYF.

As DNA, the CDR3 is TGTGCCAGCACGATAGGACCGGGGAAACCCTACGAGCAGTACTTC. It is translated as CASTIGPGKPYEQYF. The chain uses TRBV6-5 and TRBJ2-7; tentative D call: TRBD2 (5 bases). The germline gives CDR1 MNHEY, CDR2 SVGAGI. This CDR3 has 15 residues. V lost 7 bases and J lost 2, with 18 bases in between.

This sequence joins TRBV6-4 and TRBJ2-3, with D perhaps matching TRBD2 (6 bases). The CDR3 sequence is 14 residues long. V was shortened by 0 bases and J by 5 bases, with 9 bases between the two germline ends. The V gene's germline CDR1 is MRHNA and CDR2 SNTAGT. CDR3: CASSDSGLGDTQYF. CDR3 nucleotide sequence: TGTGCCAGCAGTGACTCGGGACTGGGAGATACGCAGTATTTT.

The chain is built from TRBV19 and TRBJ2-3; no clear D gene. Deletions cut 2 bases from V and 5 bases from J, with 5 bases between. This CDR3 comprises 12 residues. Per germline, CDR1 LNHDA and CDR2 SQIVND (reference sequence). CDR3 loop: CASSINQDTQYF. CDR3 DNA: TGTGCCAGTAGTATAAATCAAGATACGCAGTATTTT.

The V call is TRBV19, the J call TRBJ2-5; D is possibly TRBD1 (5 bases). CDR1 is LNHDA and CDR2 is SQIVND in the germline V gene (reference sequence). Deletions cut 3 bases from V and 2 bases from J, with 13 bases between. The CDR3 has 15 amino acids. DNA for the CDR3: TGTGCCAGTAGTATCTCGAGACAGAGACAAGAGACCCAGTACTTC. Its translation: CASSISRQRQETQYF.

The V gene is TRBV5-1, the J gene TRBJ2-7; 12 bases match TRBD1. V lost 4 bases, J lost 6 bases, and 8 bases stayed unmatched. The CDR3 consists of 15 residues. CDR1 is SGHRS and CDR2 is YFSETQ in the germline V gene. CDR3 sequence (DNA): TGCGCCAGCAGCCAAGGGACAGGGGGCTCGAGCGAGCAGTACTTC. This gives the protein CASSQGTGGSSEQYF. Together with reference TRBV5-1 and TRBJ2-7, the CDR3 gives the full variable domain: KAGVTQTPRYLIKTRGQQVTLSCSPISGHRSVSWYQQTPGQGLQFLFEYFSETQRNKGNFPGRFSGRQFSNSRSEMNVSTLELGDSALYLCASSQGTGGSSEQYFGPGTRLTVT.

This clone was detected ten times or more. The J gene is TRBJ2-2, the V gene TRBV18; TRBD1 agrees at 8 bases. CDR3 length: 15 residues. V gave up 5 bases and J gave up 5 bases; unmatched junction bases: 7. Per germline, CDR1 KGHSH and CDR2 LQKENI. The CDR3 spells CASSSGQGKTGELFF. DNA of the CDR3: TGTGCCAGCTCATCCGGACAGGGTAAAACCGGGGAGCTGTTTTTT.

The chain has TRBV19 and TRBJ2-1; 10 bases map to TRBD2. The junction had 5 bases not matched to a gene; V was cut back by 5 bases and J by 4 bases. CDR1 LNHDA and CDR2 SQIVND come from the germline V gene (reference sequence). This CDR3 has 15 amino acids. This CDR3 reads CASSLSGGAYNEQFF. The CDR3, as DNA: TGTGCCAGTAGTTTAAGCGGGGGGGCTTACAATGAGCAGTTCTTC. Together with reference TRBV19 and TRBJ2-1, the CDR3 gives the full variable domain: DGGITQSPKYLFRKEGQNVTLSCEQNLNHDAMYWYRQDPGQGLRLIYYSQIVNDFQKGDIAEGYSVSREKKESFPLTVTSAQKNPTAFYLCASSLSGGAYNEQFFGPGTRLTVL.

Concerning this clone itself: This sample includes further DNA sequences coding for the same CDR3. V usage is TRBV27 and J usage is TRBJ2-7; TRBD1 matches at 8 bases. This CDR3 comprises 14 residues. Per germline, CDR1 MNHEY and CDR2 SMNVEV (reference sequence). The V segment lost 4 bases and the J segment 2 bases; nucleotides outside the gene matches: 4. The CDR3: CASSYGQGPYEQYF. CDR3 in DNA: TGTGCCAGCAGTTACGGACAGGGTCCCTACGAGCAGTACTTC.

This clone appeared a few times. This chain connects TRBV7-9 to TRBJ2-7; 10 bases are a match to TRBD1. Germline values: CDR1 SEHNR, CDR2 FQNEAQ (reference sequence). CDR3 size: 14 residues. Trimming removed 4 bases from V and 4 bases from J; junction bases left unmatched: 4. CDR3 nucleotides: TGTGCCAGCAGCTACAGGACAGGGGGTTACGAGCAGTACTTC. It is translated as CASSYRTGGYEQYF.

This chain joins TRBV5-1 and TRBJ1-2, with 9 nucleotides matching TRBD1. Germline CDR1 and CDR2: SGHRS and YFSETQ. The CDR3 loop spans 16 amino acids. V was pared by 4 bases and J by 4 bases, with 11 bases of the junction left unmatched. CDR3 DNA sequence: TGCGCCAGCAGCCACAGTGGACAGGGGCAAAGCTATGGCTACACCTTC. Its protein is CASSHSGQGQSYGYTF.

The J gene is TRBJ1-1, the V gene TRBV5-1, with 7 bases that match TRBD1. V was clipped by 6 bases and J by 0 bases; unmatched bases: 11. Germline values: CDR1 SGHRS, CDR2 YFSETQ. This CDR3 is built from 16 residues. CDR3 amino acids: CASTLDVGGLNTEAFF. The CDR3 DNA is TGCGCCAGCACACTTGATGTAGGGGGCCTGAACACTGAAGCTTTCTTT.

The rearrangement links TRBV6-6 to TRBJ1-1; the match to TRBD1 covers 7 bases. Trimming took 7 bases from V and 5 from J; bases not matched to a gene: 7. The germline CDR1 and CDR2 sequences are MNHNY and SVGAGI (reference sequence). The CDR3 covers 13 residues. As DNA, the CDR3 is TGTGCCAGCAAGTGGGCAGGGGGTACTGAAGCTTTCTTT. This codes for CASKWAGGTEAFF.

CDR3 in amino acids: CASSLVHGTSSGANVLTF. CDR3 DNA sequence: TGTGCCAGCAGCTTAGTCCACGGGACTAGCTCTGGGGCCAACGTCCTGACTTTC. This chain links TRBV11-3 with TRBJ2-6, with 8 positions matching TRBD2. CDR1 SGHNT and CDR2 YENEEA come from the germline V gene. The V segment lost 1 base and the J segment 0 bases; nucleotides outside the gene matches: 5. This CDR3 comprises 18 residues.

The V gene is TRBV14, the J gene TRBJ1-6, with a tentative D call TRBD1 (6 bases). There are 15 residues in the CDR3. The V end lost 1 base, the J end lost 4 bases, and 8 bases lay between the germline ends. The germline CDR1 and CDR2 sequences are SGHDN and FVKESK. As DNA, the CDR3 is TGTGCCAGCAGCCAAGGGCAGGGGTATAATTCACCCCTCCACTTT. Its protein is CASSQGQGYNSPLHF.